The present entry profiles one TCR beta chain with its context. Germline V gene lookup returns CDR1 SGHRS and CDR2 YFSETQ. This CDR3 has 14 amino acids. The V end was cut by 0 bases, the J end by 6 bases, with 13 bases between. This entry comes from a study of CD8+ T cells in alopecia areata. Sequencing relied on a cDNA template that was reverse transcribed from extracted RNA. Repertoires were generated with immunoSEQ multiplex PCR, while TCRdb's copy carries only in-frame clones and drops some. The sample yields 100,000 to 130,000 clones, 55% to 60% seen once. The sequenced material came from NKG2D-low CD8+ T cells sorted from blood. The sequence was collected from a human donor with alopecia areata. The chain has TRBV5-1 and TRBJ2-7; tentatively, D is TRBD2 (6 bases). The CDR3 loop reads CASSLDNLGGEQYF. CDR3 in DNA: TGCGCCAGCAGCTTGGACAATCTCGGGGGCGAGCAGTACTTC.